Shown below are 23 T cell receptor beta chains from a single sample sequenced in a study of shared clonotypes between healthy human individuals. Naive CD8 isolation took CD45RO-negative cells positively selected for CCR7 and excluded terminally differentiated effector memory CD45RA+ cells. The protocol was immunoSEQ multiplex PCR, while the TCRdb copy is restricted to in-frame clones and leaves out a portion. The sample carries hundreds of thousands of clones, 95% to 98% recorded once. The sequenced sample was naive CD8+ T cells sorted from blood. These receptor sequences come from a man aged 25-45 years in good health.

The rearrangement joins TRBV9 to TRBJ2-5, with D maybe TRBD2 (5 bases). Germline CDR1 and CDR2: SGDLS and YYNGEE. V was shortened by 4 bases and J by 5 bases, with 15 bases between the two germline ends. This CDR3 contains 14 residues. The CDR3 spells CASSITREGETQYF. The CDR3, as DNA: TGTGCCAGCAGCATTACGAGGGAAGGTGAGACCCAGTACTTC.

The chain uses TRBV13 and TRBJ2-7, with 9 bases matching TRBD1. The CDR3 is 14 amino acids. Germline trimming cut 4 bases from V and 2 bases from J; bases unmatched to any gene: 3. Germline V gene sequence: CDR1 PRHDT, CDR2 FYEKMQ (reference sequence). The DNA of the CDR3 is TGTGCCAGCAGCTCCCGACAGGGGGCCTACGAGCAGTACTTC. Amino acids: CASSSRQGAYEQYF.

V gene TRBV15 combines with J gene TRBJ2-1, with D possibly being TRBD1 or TRBD2 (5 bases each). CDR1 and CDR2 (germline): LNHNV, YYDKDF (reference sequence). Trimming stripped 8 bases from V and 4 bases from J, with 15 bases between. The CDR3 is 14 amino acids. The CDR3 loop is CATGEGPSYNEQFF. The CDR3 DNA reads TGTGCCACCGGTGAGGGGCCTTCTTACAATGAGCAGTTCTTC.

This clone was seen once. The chain is built from TRBV19 and TRBJ2-7; 8 nucleotides agree with TRBD2. V shed 2 bases and J 0 bases; nucleotides not matched to a gene: 3. CDR3 length: 15 amino acids. CDR1 and CDR2 (germline): LNHDA, SQIVND (reference sequence). As DNA, the CDR3 is TGTGCCAGTAGTATACTAGCGGGTACCTCCTACGAGCAGTACTTC. It codes for CASSILAGTSYEQYF.

The chain joins TRBV25-1 to TRBJ2-5; D remains ambiguous. The V and J ends lost 6 bases and 8 bases respectively, with 10 bases between them. CDR3 length: 11 residues. CDR1 MGHDK and CDR2 SYGVNS come from the germline V gene. CDR3 coding DNA: TGTGCCAGCAGAGGCAGCTTAACCCAGTACTTC. It codes for CASRGSLTQYF. Based on the CDR3 plus reference TRBV25-1 and TRBJ2-5, the full variable domain is EADIYQTPRYLVIGTGKKITLECSQTMGHDKMYWYQQDPGMELHLIHYSYGVNSTEKGDLSSESTVSRIRTEHFPLTLESARPSHTSQYLCASRGSLTQYFGPGTRLLVL.

This rearrangement joins TRBV7-6 to TRBJ2-7; D is possibly TRBD1 (5 bases). Trimming took 2 bases from V and 7 from J, leaving 18 bases between them. Germline CDR1 reads SGHVS; CDR2 reads FNYEAQ. The CDR3 extends over 15 amino acids. CDR3: CASSLIRGTIWEQYF. The CDR3 region has the DNA TGTGCCAGCAGCTTAATAAGGGGAACTATTTGGGAGCAGTACTTC.

The chain employs TRBV6-5 and TRBJ2-2; no reliable D call. Germline CDR1 MNHEY, CDR2 SVGAGI. The CDR3 is made up of 13 amino acids. V lost 6 bases to trimming and J lost 3 bases, with 8 bases between them. The CDR3 loop reads CASSRAHTGELFF. The CDR3 DNA is TGTGCCAGCAGCAGAGCCCACACCGGGGAGCTGTTTTTT.

V is TRBV18 and J is TRBJ2-3; D gene unclear. The CDR3 has 16 residues. The germline gives CDR1 KGHSH, CDR2 LQKENI. Trimming took 2 bases from V and 0 from J, leaving 12 bases between them. Here the CDR3 reads CASSPTPEWSTDTQYF. The CDR3 region has the DNA TGTGCCAGCTCACCAACCCCGGAGTGGAGCACAGATACGCAGTATTTT.

The J gene is TRBJ2-7, the V gene TRBV27; unclear D gene. Looked up from germline, CDR1 is MNHEY and CDR2 is SMNVEV (reference sequence). Trimming shortened V by 0 bases and J by 4 bases, and 7 bases separated the two germline ends. The CDR3 has 13 amino acids. CDR3 loop: CASSLSGKYEQYF. For the CDR3, the DNA is TGTGCCAGCAGTTTATCTGGAAAGTACGAGCAGTACTTC.

This clone was picked up one time. The rearrangement uses TRBV7-9 and TRBJ1-4; perhaps TRBD1 as D (6 bases). Per germline, CDR1 SEHNR and CDR2 FQNEAQ (reference sequence). Trimming stripped 4 bases from V and 0 bases from J, with 12 bases between. This CDR3 contains 16 residues. The CDR3: CASSSVGGATNEKLFF. As DNA, the CDR3 is TGTGCCAGCAGCTCAGTAGGGGGGGCAACTAATGAAAAACTGTTTTTT.

The CDR3 nucleotides are TGTGCCACCAGTGATGCGGGCCCTAATGAAAAACTGTTTTTT. This gives the protein CATSDAGPNEKLFF. The chain has TRBV15 and TRBJ1-4; D remains ambiguous. Trimming pared 6 bases from V and 3 bases from J, leaving 11 bases between. This CDR3 is 14 amino acids long. Germline V gene data show CDR1 as LNHNV and CDR2 as YYDKDF (reference sequence).

The chain carries TRBV13 and TRBJ2-1; D not certain. This CDR3 spans 15 amino acids. Between the trimmed V and J ends, which lost 5 bases and 7 bases, there was a span of 18 bases. Germline V gives CDR1 PRHDT, CDR2 FYEKMQ (reference sequence). CDR3 amino acids: CASSDKPNRGNEQFF. The DNA for the CDR3 is TGTGCCAGCAGCGACAAGCCCAATCGCGGAAATGAGCAGTTCTTC.

V is TRBV28 and J is TRBJ2-7; a weak D match, TRBD1 (6 bases). The germline V gene has CDR1 MDHEN and CDR2 SYDVKM. V lost 0 bases and J 3 bases, leaving 12 bases between the germline ends. CDR3 length: 15 residues. Written as DNA, the CDR3 is TGTGCCAGCAGTTTATGGGACAGCCAATTCTACGAGCAGTACTTC. This encodes CASSLWDSQFYEQYF.

The chain links TRBV27 to TRBJ2-7, with TRBD1 matching over 9 bases. The trim removed 0 bases at V and 6 bases at J, leaving 3 bases unmatched. The germline CDR1 and CDR2 sequences are MNHEY and SMNVEV (reference sequence). The CDR3 loop spans 14 amino acids. The CDR3 region has the DNA TGTGCCAGCAGTTTATCACAGGGGGCTGGCGAGCAGTACTTC. As protein: CASSLSQGAGEQYF.

The chain recombines TRBV7-9 with TRBJ2-2, with 10 positions matching TRBD1. V was pared by 4 bases and J by 1 base, with 3 bases of the junction left unmatched. This CDR3 has 16 amino acids. Germline V lookup: CDR1 SEHNR, CDR2 FQNEAQ (reference sequence). CDR3 sequence (DNA): TGTGCCAGCAGCTCCCGGGACAGGGGGAACACCGGGGAGCTGTTTTTT. Its translation: CASSSRDRGNTGELFF. The entire variable domain, with the rest obtained from reference TRBV7-9 and TRBJ2-2, is as follows: DTGVSQNPRHKITKRGQNVTFRCDPISEHNRLYWYRQTLGQGPEFLTYFQNEAQLEKSRLLSDRFSAERPKGSFSTLEIQRTEQGDSAMYLCASSSRDRGNTGELFFGEGSRLTVL.

Only one count was recorded for this clone. The CDR3 DNA follows: TGTGCCAGCAGCAAAAGGCTCCCGGGACTAGTGTACCCAGATACGCAGTATTTT. Protein product: CASSKRLPGLVYPDTQYF. J is TRBJ2-3 and V is TRBV7-9; 8 positions agree with TRBD2. Germline V CDR1 and CDR2: SEHNR, FQNEAQ (reference sequence). The CDR3 runs 18 residues. Trimming removed 5 bases from V and 4 bases from J; junction bases left unmatched: 17.

The CDR3 spells CASNGGFYTGELFF. The CDR3 DNA sequence: TGTGCCAGCAATGGCGGGTTCTACACCGGGGAGCTGTTTTTT. This chain joins TRBV28 and TRBJ2-2, with D maybe TRBD2 (5 bases). This CDR3 is built from 14 residues. Trimming shortened V by 7 bases and J by 3 bases, and 12 bases separated the two germline ends. From germline, CDR1 is MDHEN and CDR2 SYDVKM. Using reference TRBV28 and TRBJ2-2 for the parts outside the CDR3, the full variable domain is DVKVTQSSRYLVKRTGEKVFLECVQDMDHENMFWYRQDPGLGLRLIYFSYDVKMKEKGDIPEGYSVSREKKERFSLILESASTNQTSMYLCASNGGFYTGELFFGEGSRLTVL.

The chain carries TRBV30 and TRBJ1-1; D is perhaps TRBD1 (6 bases). The V and J ends lost 2 bases and 10 bases respectively, with 20 bases between them. In germline, CDR1 is GTSNPN, CDR2 SVGIG (reference sequence). The CDR3 contains 14 residues. The CDR3 DNA reads as TGTGCCTGGAGTTCCGGGGTAGGGGGAGGGGGAGCTTTCTTT. It encodes CAWSSGVGGGGAFF.

V gene TRBV29-1 combines with J gene TRBJ1-2, with D perhaps TRBD1 (5 bases). From germline, CDR1 is SQVTM and CDR2 ANQGSEA. There are 13 residues in the CDR3. V gave up 2 bases and J gave up 6 bases, with 13 bases separating them. In DNA, the CDR3 is TGCAGCGTTGAATATGGGGCGTCTAATGGCTACACCTTC. Translated, it gives CSVEYGASNGYTF.

V is TRBV29-1 and J is TRBJ1-2, with D perhaps matching TRBD1 (6 bases). The CDR3 is made up of 11 amino acids. Looked up from germline, CDR1 is SQVTM and CDR2 is ANQGSEA. Trimming left V 6 bases short and J 2 bases short, with 7 bases between. The chain's CDR3 is CSVDSNYGYTF. CDR3 in DNA: TGCAGCGTGGACAGCAACTATGGCTACACCTTC.

This clone was recorded only once. This chain links TRBV5-4 with TRBJ2-1; no clear D gene. Germline V gene sequence: CDR1 SGHNT, CDR2 YYREEE (reference sequence). This CDR3 is 14 amino acids long. With 0 bases removed from V and 7 bases from J, the gap between germline ends came to 11 bases. The CDR3 loop reads CASSLDTLGNEQFF. The CDR3 DNA reads TGTGCCAGCAGCTTGGACACCCTTGGGAATGAGCAGTTCTTC.

The sample holds one count of this clone. CDR3 nucleotide sequence: TGTGCCAGCAGTTTACCCCTCACCCGGGATTATAGCTCCTACAATGAGCAGTTCTTC. Translation: CASSLPLTRDYSSYNEQFF. The chain couples TRBV28 to TRBJ2-1; tentatively, D is TRBD2 (5 bases). This CDR3 is built from 19 residues. Germline values: CDR1 MDHEN, CDR2 SYDVKM. The V and J ends lost 2 bases and 0 bases respectively, with 20 bases between them.

The chain is built from TRBV4-1 and TRBJ2-7; 11 nucleotides align to TRBD1. V lost 5 bases, J lost 2 bases, and 2 bases stayed unmatched. This CDR3 contains 14 residues. CDR1 is MGHRA and CDR2 is YSYEKL in the germline V gene. Here the CDR3 reads CASSSDRGPYEQYF. CDR3 DNA sequence: TGCGCCAGCAGCTCGGACAGGGGGCCCTACGAGCAGTACTTC.